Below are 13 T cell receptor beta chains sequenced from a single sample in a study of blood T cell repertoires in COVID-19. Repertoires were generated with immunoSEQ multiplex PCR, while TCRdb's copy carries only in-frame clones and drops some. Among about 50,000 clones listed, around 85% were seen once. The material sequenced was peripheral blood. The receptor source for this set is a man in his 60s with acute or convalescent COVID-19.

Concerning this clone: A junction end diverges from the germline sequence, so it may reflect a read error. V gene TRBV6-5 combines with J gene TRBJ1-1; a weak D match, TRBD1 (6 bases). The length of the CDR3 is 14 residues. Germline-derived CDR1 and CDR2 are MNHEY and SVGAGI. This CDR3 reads CASSPPQGNPEAFF. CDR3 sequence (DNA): TGTGCCAGCAGTCCCCCCCAGGGGAACCCTGAAGCTTTCTTT.

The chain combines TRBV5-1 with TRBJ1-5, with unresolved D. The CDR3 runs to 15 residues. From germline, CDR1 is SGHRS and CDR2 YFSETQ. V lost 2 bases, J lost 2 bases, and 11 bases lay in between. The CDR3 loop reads CASSFLGLGNQPQHF. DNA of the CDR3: TGCGCCAGCAGCTTCCTGGGCTTGGGCAATCAGCCCCAGCATTTT.

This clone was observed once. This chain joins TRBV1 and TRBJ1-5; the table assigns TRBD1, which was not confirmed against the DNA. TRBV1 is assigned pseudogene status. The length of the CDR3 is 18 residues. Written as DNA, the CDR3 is TGCACCAGCAGCCAACTACGGGACAGAACCTATAGCAATCAGCCCCAGCATTTT. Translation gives CTSSQLRDRTYSNQPQHF.

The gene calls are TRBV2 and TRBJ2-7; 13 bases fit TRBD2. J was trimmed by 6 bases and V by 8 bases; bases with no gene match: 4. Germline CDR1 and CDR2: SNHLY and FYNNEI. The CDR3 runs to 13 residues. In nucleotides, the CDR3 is TGTGCCAGCCAACTAGCGGGAGGGCCCGAGCAGTACTTC. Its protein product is CASQLAGGPEQYF.

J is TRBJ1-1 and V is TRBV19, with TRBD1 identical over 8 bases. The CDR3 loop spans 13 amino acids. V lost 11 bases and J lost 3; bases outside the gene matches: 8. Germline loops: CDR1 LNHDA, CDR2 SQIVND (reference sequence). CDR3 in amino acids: CAAQGQGDTEAFF. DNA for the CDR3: TGTGCCGCCCAAGGACAGGGCGACACTGAAGCTTTCTTT.

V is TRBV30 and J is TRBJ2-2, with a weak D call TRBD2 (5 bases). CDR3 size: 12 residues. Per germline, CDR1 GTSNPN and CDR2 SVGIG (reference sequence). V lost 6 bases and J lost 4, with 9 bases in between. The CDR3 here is CACPGVTGELFF. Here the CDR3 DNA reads TGTGCCTGCCCCGGGGTCACCGGGGAGCTGTTTTTT.

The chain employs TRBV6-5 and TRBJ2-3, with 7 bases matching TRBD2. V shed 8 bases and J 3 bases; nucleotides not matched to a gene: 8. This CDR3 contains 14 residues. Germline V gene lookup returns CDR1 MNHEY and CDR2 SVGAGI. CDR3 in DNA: TGTGCCAGCTCACGGCGGGAGCTTACAGATACGCAGTATTTT. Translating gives CASSRRELTDTQYF.

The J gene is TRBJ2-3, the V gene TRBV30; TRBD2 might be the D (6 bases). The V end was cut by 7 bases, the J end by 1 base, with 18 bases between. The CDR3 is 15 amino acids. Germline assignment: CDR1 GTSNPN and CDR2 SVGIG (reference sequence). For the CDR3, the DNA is TGTGCCTCCTCACCGGGACTTTCGGGCACAGATACGCAGTATTTT. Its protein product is CASSPGLSGTDTQYF.

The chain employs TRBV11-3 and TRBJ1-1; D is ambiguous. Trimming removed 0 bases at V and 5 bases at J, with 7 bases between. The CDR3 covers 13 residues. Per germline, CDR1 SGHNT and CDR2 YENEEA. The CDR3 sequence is CASSLDEYTEAFF. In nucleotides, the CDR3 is TGTGCCAGCAGCTTAGACGAGTATACTGAAGCTTTCTTT.

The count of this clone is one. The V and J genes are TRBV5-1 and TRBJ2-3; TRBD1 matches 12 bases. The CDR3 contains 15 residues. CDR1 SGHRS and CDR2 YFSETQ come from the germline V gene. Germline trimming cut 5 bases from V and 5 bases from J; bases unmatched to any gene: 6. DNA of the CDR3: TGCGCCAGCAGTCTTGGGACAGGGGGCATAGATACGCAGTATTTT. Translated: CASSLGTGGIDTQYF.

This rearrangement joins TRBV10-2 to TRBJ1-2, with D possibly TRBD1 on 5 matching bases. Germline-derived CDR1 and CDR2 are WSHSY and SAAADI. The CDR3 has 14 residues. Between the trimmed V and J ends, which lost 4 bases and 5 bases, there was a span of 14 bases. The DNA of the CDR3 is TGCGCCAGCAGTGTGGAGGGAAGGGGATATGGCTACACCTTC. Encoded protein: CASSVEGRGYGYTF.

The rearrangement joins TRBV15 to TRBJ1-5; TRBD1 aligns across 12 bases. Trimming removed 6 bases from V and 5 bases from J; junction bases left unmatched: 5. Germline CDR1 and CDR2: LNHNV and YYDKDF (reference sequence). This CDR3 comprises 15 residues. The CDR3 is CATSPGQGAYQPQHF. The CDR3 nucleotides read TGTGCCACCAGTCCGGGACAGGGGGCTTATCAGCCCCAGCATTTT.

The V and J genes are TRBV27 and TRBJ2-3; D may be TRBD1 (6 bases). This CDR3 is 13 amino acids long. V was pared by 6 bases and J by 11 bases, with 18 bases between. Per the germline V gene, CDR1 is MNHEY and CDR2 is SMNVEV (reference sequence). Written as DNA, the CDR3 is TGTGCCAGCAGCTTAAATGGACAGAGATTGCAGTATTTT. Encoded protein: CASSLNGQRLQYF.